The 25 T cell receptor beta chains below come from one sample, sequenced in a study of T cells in lung cancer brain metastases. Clones were sequenced by immunoSEQ multiplex PCR, and TCRdb holds only the in-frame ones, with some missing. The data hold roughly 1,500 clones, with roughly nine tenths observed a single time. Input material: tumor tissue from a brain metastasis. All receptors derive from a woman aged 45-60 years with non-small cell lung cancer that had spread to the brain.

The CDR3 loop is CASSTPTGTVAEKLFF. CDR3 in DNA: TGTGCCAGTAGTACACCGACAGGTACTGTAGCAGAAAAACTGTTTTTT. The chain employs TRBV19 and TRBJ1-4, with D possibly being TRBD1 (6 bases). The CDR3 covers 16 residues. Germline V lookup: CDR1 LNHDA, CDR2 SQIVND (reference sequence). The ends were cut back, 4 bases at V and 8 bases at J, with 20 bases in the middle. Full variable domain (missing parts from reference TRBV19 and TRBJ1-4): DGGITQSPKYLFRKEGQNVTLSCEQNLNHDAMYWYRQDPGQGLRLIYYSQIVNDFQKGDIAEGYSVSREKKESFPLTVTSAQKNPTAFYLCASSTPTGTVAEKLFFGSGTQLSVL.

V and J are TRBV7-2 and TRBJ2-1, with 9 bases identical to TRBD1. V lost 1 base to trimming and J lost 5 bases; unmatched junction nucleotides: 0. The CDR3 totals 14 residues. Germline CDR1 is SGHTA and CDR2 is FQGNSA. The CDR3 coding sequence is TGTGCCAGCAGCTTAGGACAGGGGGACAATGAGCAGTTCTTC. Translation: CASSLGQGDNEQFF.

V is TRBV9 and J is TRBJ2-3; 7 bases line up with TRBD2. The CDR3 covers 15 residues. V lost 0 bases, J lost 3 bases, and 4 bases stayed unmatched. The germline gives CDR1 SGDLS, CDR2 YYNGEE. CDR3 sequence reads: CASSVGWGGTDTQYF. The CDR3, as DNA: TGTGCCAGCAGCGTAGGCTGGGGGGGGACAGATACGCAGTATTTT. Looking up the rest from reference TRBV9 and TRBJ2-3 gives the full variable domain: DSGVTQTPKHLITATGQRVTLRCSPRSGDLSVYWYQQSLDQGLQFLIQYYNGEERAKGNILERFSAQQFPDLHSELNLSSLELGDSALYFCASSVGWGGTDTQYFGPGTRLTVL.

Comment on this clone: One end of the junction varies from germline; a read error may be responsible. This CDR3 is also generated by other DNA sequences in the sample. The chain joins TRBV9 to TRBJ2-5, with unresolved D. The germline V gene has CDR1 SGDLS and CDR2 YYNGEE. This CDR3 is built from 11 residues. CDR3: CASSVDETQYF. The CDR3 DNA sequence: TGTGCCAGCAGTGTAGATGAGACCCAGTACTTC.

The chain joins TRBV9 to TRBJ1-3, with unresolved D. The CDR3 spans 14 residues. Trimming stripped 3 bases from V and 2 bases from J, with 9 bases between. Germline-derived CDR1 and CDR2 are SGDLS and YYNGEE. The CDR3 protein is CASSALGTGNTIYF. In DNA, the CDR3 is TGTGCCAGCAGCGCCCTGGGTACTGGAAACACCATATATTTT.

The rearrangement uses TRBV28 and TRBJ2-7, with D possibly being TRBD2 (6 bases). Germline assignment: CDR1 MDHEN and CDR2 SYDVKM. CDR3 length equals 12 residues. Trimming left V 2 bases short and J 7 bases short, with 9 bases between. The CDR3 DNA is TGTGCCAGCAGTTTACAAAGCGGGGAGCAGTACTTC. Residues: CASSLQSGEQYF.

The chain is built from TRBV23-1 and TRBJ2-3; 8 positions agree with TRBD2. TRBV23-1 is known as an ORF, though its function is uncertain. The junction had 10 bases not matched to a gene; V was cut back by 4 bases and J by 4 bases. The CDR3 extends over 16 amino acids. The CDR3 region is CASSLTGTRGPDTQYF. Here the CDR3 DNA reads TGCGCCAGCAGTCTCACCGGGACTAGGGGCCCAGATACGCAGTATTTT.

V usage is TRBV19 and J usage is TRBJ2-3; unclear D gene. V lost 9 bases and J lost 3, with 16 bases in between. The CDR3 contains 14 residues. Per germline, CDR1 LNHDA and CDR2 SQIVND (reference sequence). CDR3 in DNA: TGTGCCAGCACCACACTCCTGGGGACAGATACGCAGTATTTT. Protein: CASTTLLGTDTQYF.

The chain recombines TRBV11-1 with TRBJ2-3; 7 bases align to TRBD2. Losses at the gene ends were 1 base for V and 0 bases for J; bases not matched to a gene: 7. The CDR3 loop spans 17 amino acids. Per the germline V gene, CDR1 is SGHAT and CDR2 is FQDESV (reference sequence). The CDR3 DNA reads TGTGCCAGCAGCTTAGGAGCTAGCGGCCCTAGCACAGATACGCAGTATTTT. Residues: CASSLGASGPSTDTQYF.

Only a few counts were recorded for this clone. This chain links TRBV2 with TRBJ2-2; 11 nucleotides align to TRBD1. The germline V gene has CDR1 SNHLY and CDR2 FYNNEI. Losses at the gene ends were 3 bases for V and 4 bases for J; bases not matched to a gene: 1. CDR3 size: 15 residues. CDR3 nucleotides: TGTGCCAGCAGTGAGGGGACAGGGGGCACCGGGGAGCTGTTTTTT. Translated: CASSEGTGGTGELFF.

The chain is built from TRBV7-6 and TRBJ2-7; D unclear. V was shortened by 1 base and J by 4 bases, with 14 bases between the two germline ends. The CDR3 has 15 residues. The germline CDR1 and CDR2 sequences are SGHVS and FNYEAQ. The chain's CDR3 is CASSLDVGLSYEQYF. The CDR3 DNA reads as TGTGCCAGCAGCTTAGACGTCGGCTTATCTTACGAGCAGTACTTC.

The rearrangement joins TRBV9 to TRBJ2-5; D remains ambiguous. Trimming pared 4 bases from V and 2 bases from J, leaving 9 bases between. The CDR3 spans 13 residues. CDR1 SGDLS and CDR2 YYNGEE come from the germline V gene. The CDR3 is CASSRTEQETQYF. As DNA, the CDR3 is TGTGCCAGCAGCCGGACGGAGCAAGAGACCCAGTACTTC.

This clone was picked up a small number of times. This sequence joins TRBV6-6 and TRBJ2-3; the match to TRBD2 covers 10 bases. This CDR3 is 16 amino acids long. Germline V lookup: CDR1 MNHNY, CDR2 SVGAGI (reference sequence). V lost 4 bases to trimming and J lost 4 bases; unmatched junction nucleotides: 8. The CDR3 DNA reads TGTGCCAGCAGTTGGAAAGCGGGAGGGCCATCAGATACGCAGTATTTT. Encoded protein: CASSWKAGGPSDTQYF.

The chain joins TRBV15 to TRBJ2-7; 14 nucleotides agree with TRBD2. The CDR3 runs 15 residues. Germline CDR1 LNHNV, CDR2 YYDKDF (reference sequence). Germline trimming cut 6 bases from V and 4 bases from J; bases unmatched to any gene: 5. This CDR3 is CATSLGLAGAYEQYF. The CDR3 bases are TGTGCCACCAGTCTGGGACTAGCGGGAGCTTACGAGCAGTACTTC.

The chain is built from TRBV19 and TRBJ2-5; D perhaps matches TRBD2 (5 bases). This CDR3 has 18 amino acids. Deletions cut 5 bases from V and 0 bases from J, with 22 bases between. CDR1 is LNHDA, CDR2 SQIVND, per germline (reference sequence). CDR3 nucleotides: TGTGCCAGTAGTTACAACTGGTGGCCGGGGAAGGACCAAGAGACCCAGTACTTC. Protein sequence: CASSYNWWPGKDQETQYF.

This clone was counted a few times. CDR3 coding DNA: TGTGCCAGCTCACCAACAGGGGATCAGCCCCAGCATTTT. Its protein product is CASSPTGDQPQHF. The V and J genes are TRBV18 and TRBJ1-5; 7 nucleotides line up with TRBD1. CDR1 KGHSH and CDR2 LQKENI come from the germline V gene. J lost 5 bases, V lost 2 bases, and 0 bases had no gene match. The CDR3 spans 13 residues.

The genes are TRBV27 and TRBJ2-1; no reliable D call. The length of the CDR3 is 15 residues. Germline CDR1 reads MNHEY; CDR2 reads SMNVEV (reference sequence). V dropped 5 bases and J dropped 9 bases, with 20 bases sitting between them. CDR3 sequence: CASSHYGVKTTEQFF. The DNA for the CDR3 is TGTGCCAGCAGTCATTATGGGGTCAAAACCACTGAGCAGTTCTTC.

The V call is TRBV25-1, the J call TRBJ1-2, with D possibly being TRBD1 (5 bases). In germline, CDR1 is MGHDK, CDR2 SYGVNS. V shed 10 bases and J shed 6 bases, with 15 bases lying between them. The CDR3 covers 12 residues. As DNA, the CDR3 is TGTGCCACCTCCCTGGTGGGGCATGGCTACACCTTC. This sequence encodes CATSLVGHGYTF.

The V and J genes are TRBV7-8 and TRBJ1-5, with 8 bases fitting TRBD1. Germline lookup yields CDR1 SGHVS and CDR2 FQNEAQ. The CDR3 extends over 15 amino acids. V lost 4 bases and J lost 5; bases outside the gene matches: 7. The CDR3, as DNA: TGTGCCAGCAGCTCTCGGACAGGGTTTCATCAGCCCCAGCATTTT. Encoded protein: CASSSRTGFHQPQHF. The whole variable domain, filled in from reference TRBV7-8 and TRBJ1-5, reads GAGVSQSPRYKVAKRGQDVALRCDPISGHVSLFWYQQALGQGPEFLTYFQNEAQLDKSGLPSDRFFAERPEGSVSTLKIQRTQQEDSAVYLCASSSRTGFHQPQHFGDGTRLSIL.

The chain employs TRBV6-5 and TRBJ1-5; TRBD1 is a possible D gene (6 bases). In germline, CDR1 is MNHEY, CDR2 SVGAGI. V dropped 10 bases and J dropped 4 bases, with 17 bases sitting between them. CDR3 length equals 14 residues. This CDR3 reads CATSRGFENQPQHF. The DNA of the CDR3 is TGTGCCACCTCAAGGGGGTTTGAGAATCAGCCCCAGCATTTT.

The chain is built from TRBV2 and TRBJ2-5, with D perhaps TRBD1 (5 bases). Trimming left V 6 bases short and J 3 bases short, with 11 bases between. CDR1 is SNHLY and CDR2 is FYNNEI in the germline V gene. This CDR3 region has 13 residues. CDR3 DNA: TGTGCCAGCAGCGACCTAGGGGAAGAGACCCAGTACTTC. This encodes CASSDLGEETQYF.

The J gene is TRBJ2-3, the V gene TRBV29-1; D gene uncertain. The CDR3 extends over 11 amino acids. Trimming left V 6 bases short and J 5 bases short, with 9 bases between. Germline CDR1 is SQVTM and CDR2 is ANQGSEA. The CDR3 protein is CSVETGDTQYF. For the CDR3, the DNA is TGCAGCGTAGAAACGGGAGATACGCAGTATTTT.

This clone has only one observation. The chain combines TRBV5-1 with TRBJ1-2; possibly TRBD1 for D (5 bases). This CDR3 has 14 amino acids. The V end lost 4 bases, the J end lost 4 bases, and 14 bases lay between the germline ends. Germline-derived CDR1 and CDR2 are SGHRS and YFSETQ. The CDR3 region is CASSPSRDAYGYTF. CDR3 sequence (DNA): TGCGCCAGCAGCCCCTCCCGGGACGCCTATGGCTACACCTTC. The variable domain in full, completed from reference TRBV5-1 and TRBJ1-2, reads KAGVTQTPRYLIKTRGQQVTLSCSPISGHRSVSWYQQTPGQGLQFLFEYFSETQRNKGNFPGRFSGRQFSNSRSEMNVSTLELGDSALYLCASSPSRDAYGYTFGSGTRLTVV.

V and J are TRBV11-1 and TRBJ2-7; no reliable D call. V gave up 4 bases and J gave up 1 base, with 2 bases separating them. The CDR3 has 11 residues. Per germline, CDR1 SGHAT and CDR2 FQDESV (reference sequence). CDR3 protein: CASSSSYEQYF. As DNA, the CDR3 is TGTGCCAGCAGCTCGTCCTACGAGCAGTACTTC.

With respect to this clone: The same CDR3 is also encoded by other DNA sequences in this sample. V and J are TRBV7-2 and TRBJ2-3; the match to TRBD2 covers 10 bases. Trimming removed 2 bases from V and 1 base from J; junction bases left unmatched: 9. The length of the CDR3 is 18 residues. The germline CDR1 and CDR2 sequences are SGHTA and FQGNSA. CDR3 region: CASSLLAGVEFGTDTQYF. CDR3 DNA: TGTGCCAGCAGCTTACTAGCGGGAGTCGAGTTTGGCACAGATACGCAGTATTTT.